This T cell receptor (beta chain) was profiled in a study of cytomegalovirus exposure and HLA in healthy donors (dated by TCRdb to 2016 to 2017). Concerning the study at large: An earlier analysis of several hundred of the donors reported about 250 Gb of sequence data and approximately 110 million unique TCR beta sequences from around 200 million T cells. Along with the approximately 700-subject first cohort, a separate validation cohort of more than 90 different subjects was used. In the later analysis, no new phenotypic data were used to find candidate immune exposures; instead, reliance was placed on TCR beta sequences and their occurrence across donors. Both class I and class II loci were covered by HLA typing, at four-digit resolution. To decide whether each TCR beta V gene segment behaved as functional or pseudogenic, an earlier analysis of nearly 600 of the donors relied on high-throughput TCR beta sequencing. In a later genetic analysis, genome-wide SNP genotypes for about three fifths of the roughly 670 donors were used, and that subset was treated as a discovery cohort. Donor age, sex, ethnicity and CMV serostatus were collected together with the repertoire data. Roughly five DR-DQ haplotypes were treated as single units for association and clustering because of strong linkage in the cohort. Among roughly 370 genotyped donors of the cohort, an average of around 240,000 unique TCR beta nucleotide sequences were sequenced per donor, roughly 20% of them non-productive. An early release covering roughly 600 HLA-typed donors comprised approximately 290 gigabases of sequencing data and 65 million to 100 million unique TCR sequences. To predict cytomegalovirus infection status, the study brought together high-throughput TCR immunosequencing, statistical association of individual TCRs with disease status, and machine learning. The study aimed to test whether cataloging public T cell receptors could reveal signatures of past pathogen exposure. The genetic ancestry cluster associated with self-reported Caucasian donors included about four fifths of the approximately 400 genotyped donors. Typing coverage varied by locus: roughly 620-640 donors for A, B, C, DRB1 and DQB1; roughly 500 for DQA1; about 600 for DPA1; approximately 470 for DPB1. Every repertoire in the discovery cohort had been generated on one and the same sequencing platform. The T cell repertoires of some 700 subjects were profiled by immunosequencing and related to cytomegalovirus serostatus. To study patterns of TCR occurrence, a later analysis re-analyzed previously published TCR beta repertoires from 666 donors and added high-resolution HLA genotyping.

The cohort consisted of 600 to 750 healthy bone marrow donors. At the time of sampling, every cohort member was nominally healthy, though immune exposures that went unrecorded were likely present. The donor tested CMV seronegative, placing the donor among the 352 seronegative members of the cohort. A peripheral blood sample was collected from each donor, and TCR beta sequencing was performed on peripheral blood mononuclear cells. Genomic DNA extraction from the blood cell samples was performed with the Qiagen DNeasy Blood Extraction Kit. For this clone: No cognate antigen has been identified for it. There are no base qualities to consult, and no much larger clone falls within one base.

Study-wide conclusions, independent of this receptor: Linkage disequilibrium might explain the correlated functional status among segregating V segments, but an unknown experimental factor could not be excluded. In an earlier analysis of fewer than 750 of the donors, most TCR beta V segments were observed in productive rearrangements about 90% or about 30% of the time, broadly matching IMGT annotations. In a later analysis, several top co-occurrence clusters were reported to appear linked to parvovirus B19, influenza, CMV and Epstein-Barr virus. A cluster of highly shared sequence variants was judged likely to represent a technical artifact of the sequencing pipeline. Three of the identified cytomegalovirus-associated TCR beta chains were confirmed in vitro to be specific for cytomegalovirus antigens. Across donors, most TCR sequences were observed very rarely, whereas some public TCRs were present in many individuals. The classifier was reported to diagnose cytomegalovirus status with high specificity and sensitivity in both the original and validation cohorts. Compared with equally common non-associated chains, HLA-associated TCR beta chains in a later analysis were more clonally expanded and had lower generation probabilities. Because the 87-base-pair reads could not distinguish some IMGT-functional V segments, including TRBV6-2 and TRBV6-3, those segments were excluded. A later analysis found that TCR association rates varied across HLA loci, with DRB1 alleles showing the most associated TCRs and HLA-C alleles the fewest. In a later analysis, some 17,000 TCR beta sequences were associated with specific HLA alleles at a false discovery rate of 0.05. Presence/absence analyses assumed roughly uniform sequencing depth across donors, an assumption that may not hold. The study listed 164 TCR beta chains as associated with cytomegalovirus. CMV serostatus was the only immune exposure information available for the cohort. Because some donors lacked HLA typing at each locus, the association tests relied only on the typed subset. Assigning TCR associations to individual alleles was difficult when HLA alleles, especially DR and DQ, strongly co-occurred. A later genetic analysis associated a missense DCLRE1C variant with V-gene and J-gene trimming of TCR beta chains, and an independent cohort replicated the association. The authors suggested that the approach could potentially be generalized to other disease states and immunological phenotypes. Only TCR beta chains were sequenced in this cohort, and the absence of alpha or paired-chain data limited detectable features. A further reported finding was that TCR beta sequences accurately predicted the HLA-A and HLA-B alleles for most subjects in the first cohort. In a later genetic analysis, fewer N-insertions in productive TCRs were reported among donors in an Asian-associated ancestry cluster than the approximately 710-donor mean. About 15 rarely observed V segments, including chromosome 9 orphons, were excluded from the earlier analysis of just under 600 of the donors because counts were too low. A later analysis found that most CMV-associated TCR beta chains appeared HLA-restricted, with HLA associations seemingly driven largely by CMV exposure.

Library method: the immunoSEQ multiplex PCR assay. For the multiplex PCR, a mixture combining 60 forward primers for TCR Vbeta segments and 13 reverse primers for TCR Jbeta segments was used. The CDR3 region of rearranged TCR beta genes was amplified from genomic DNA with a multiplex PCR assay. The amplified TCR beta libraries were sequenced on the Illumina HiSeq System as 87-base-pair reads. From the authors' description of their analysis: Across the 666 repertoires, a later analysis counted tens of millions of unique TCR beta chains, around 10 million of which were shared by at least two donors. Raw reads were error-corrected and collapsed into unique sequences by a nearest-neighbor algorithm in which closely related sequences were merged to remove PCR and sequencing errors. To assign V, D and J gene segments, CDR3 sequences were aligned to IMGT reference sequences. For a sequence to be retained, a match of at least six nucleotides to both a V gene segment and a J gene segment was required. A rearrangement was called productive if the CDR3 had no stop codons and remained in frame with V and J, and every other rearrangement was called non-productive. CDR3 was defined by IMGT convention, running from the second conserved V-encoded cysteine to the conserved J-encoded phenylalanine. Sequences without an unambiguous match to a single V gene segment were excluded from the earlier analysis of 587 of the donors. An earlier analysis of 587 of the donors classified V segments as functional when productive rearrangements were above 56.7% and as segregating when the standard deviation between donors was above 5%. To diagnose cytomegalovirus status from the catalog of TCR beta chain sequences, a statistical classification framework was built. V and J gene assignment, in a later analysis, came from comparing TCR nucleotide sequences with IMGT/GENE-DB human TR gene sequences. A later analysis assigned CDR3 sequences and most-parsimonious VDJ recombination scenarios with the TCRdist pipeline. In a later analysis, each TCR beta chain was defined by its CDR3 amino acid sequence together with its V-gene family, and reads without a unique V-gene family were excluded. To address suspected cross-contamination and a sequencing artifact, a later analysis removed roughly 640 highly shared, low-generation-probability nucleotide sequences. In a later analysis, a clonal expansion index for each public chain was calculated from normalized within-repertoire ranks of inferred template counts. In a later analysis, generation probabilities were computed with a VDJ recombination model fitted to out-of-frame rearrangements, and the resulting probabilities were checked against IGoR. In a later analysis, hypergeometric tests were used to score TCR-TCR, TCR-HLA and TCR-CMV co-occurrence, with a repertoire-size bias correction applied to TCR pairs. In a later analysis, false discovery rates were estimated by permuting HLA or CMV assignments 20 times. A later analysis grouped co-occurring TCRs with DBSCAN, adding TCRdist sequence similarity when clustering within HLA-allele-positive subsets. Repertoires with fewer than 30,000 or more than 120,000 public chains were left out of co-occurrence clustering, as were five repertoires with anomalous nucleotide sharing. This immuneACCESS table, as held by TCRdb, lists in-frame sequences with V and J called but not all clones. Of the missing ones, under half trace to an unresolved V gene in checked studies; the others have no known cause. V, J and clone size are those of that table, while D and trimming were read from the DNA. This sample is represented by under 300,000 clones; around 90% of them were singletons. The ten largest clones capture 1.5% to 2% of the sample.

The germline V gene (reference sequence) specifies LNHDA as CDR1 and SQIVND as CDR2. From its cysteine to its phenylalanine, the CDR3 spans 15 amino acids. Only the CDR3 DNA is retained, 45 bases long and in frame from the first base. The germline V end is reduced by 6 bases and the J end by 4 bases; junction bases left unmatched: 8. This TCR derives from a girl aged 2 to 9 in good health and CMV-seronegative. The chain uses TRBV19 and TRBJ1-1; 10 bases in the junction line up with TRBD1. The specimen sequenced was PBMCs. The CDR3: CASSTRDRGPTEAFF. The DNA sequence follows: TGTGCCAGTAGCACCCGGGACAGGGGCCCCACTGAAGCTTTCTTT. With the portions outside the CDR3 filled from the reference TRBV19 and TRBJ1-1 genes, the complete variable region becomes DGGITQSPKYLFRKEGQNVTLSCEQNLNHDAMYWYRQDPGQGLRLIYYSQIVNDFQKGDIAEGYSVSREKKESFPLTVTSAQKNPTAFYLCASSTRDRGPTEAFFGQGTRLTVV.